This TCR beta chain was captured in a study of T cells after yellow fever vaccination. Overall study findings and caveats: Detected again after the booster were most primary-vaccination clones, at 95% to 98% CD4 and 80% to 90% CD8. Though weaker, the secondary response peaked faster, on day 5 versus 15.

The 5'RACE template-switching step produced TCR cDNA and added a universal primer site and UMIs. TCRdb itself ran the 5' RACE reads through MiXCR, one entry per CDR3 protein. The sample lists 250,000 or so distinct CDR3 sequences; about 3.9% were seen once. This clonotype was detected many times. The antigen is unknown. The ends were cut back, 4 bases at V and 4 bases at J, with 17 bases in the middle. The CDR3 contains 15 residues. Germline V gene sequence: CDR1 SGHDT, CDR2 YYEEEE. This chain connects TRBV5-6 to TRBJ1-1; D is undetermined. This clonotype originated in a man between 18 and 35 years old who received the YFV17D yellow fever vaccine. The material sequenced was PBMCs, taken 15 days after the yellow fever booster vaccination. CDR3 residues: CASSHSYAGFTEAFF. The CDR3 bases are TGTGCCAGCAGCCACTCATATGCAGGATTCACTGAAGCTTTCTTT.